This T cell receptor beta chain is from a study of neurological immune-mediated disorders (dated 2019 in TCRdb). Regarding the study in general: Of the approximately 34 multiple sclerosis patients, about 30 had relapsing-remitting MS and 3 had secondary progressive MS. The study compared peripheral blood TCR-beta repertoires of HTLV-I-associated myelopathy (HAM/TSP) patients, multiple sclerosis patients and healthy controls using UMI-based sequencing. The approximately 100 TCR-beta libraries included longitudinal samples, technical triplicates and paired sorted CD4+ and CD8+ T-cell subsets alongside PBMC samples. The cohort was made up of 60 to 75 subjects, consisting of around 14 HAM/TSP patients, 35 or so multiple sclerosis patients and 20 healthy controls.

This clonotype was counted ten times or more. The antigen it recognizes is unknown. There are no base qualities to consult, and no much larger clone falls within one base. Overall study outcomes, separate from this receptor: TCR clonal expansion was greatest in HAM/TSP patients and smallest in MS patients, who ranked below even healthy controls. Repertoires from 18 of 34 MS patients were grouped by phylogenetic analysis into a cluster of related CDR3 sequences, suggesting a possible repertoire-level signature. No identical CDR3 amino acid sequences were shared among expanded clones across subjects, suggesting private TCR-beta repertoires in all groups. No clinical or MRI features were associated with the MS cluster, and the authors said that larger cohorts are needed.

cDNA was synthesized by template-switch 5'RACE using a primer carrying a 10-nucleotide random unique molecular identifier by which each TCR transcript was tagged. Every sequencing run yielded over 200 million TCR-beta sequences covering 15-18 subjects. Total RNA was extracted with the RNeasy kit. Using the KAPA Real-time Library Amplification kit, TCR-beta VDJ regions were amplified with primers for the TCR constant region and the 5'RACE anchor. A first PCR added sample indexes and Illumina adaptors, and a second PCR then raised library yield. After purification with Ampure beads, the TCR product of roughly 650 bp was size-selected on a 2% E-gel SizeSelection system. Before pooling, library quality was checked on a Bioanalyzer, concentration was measured with Qubit, and libraries were quantified with the Kapa Library Quantification kit. Paired-end 2 x 150 bp sequencing of the libraries was performed on an Illumina HiSeq 2500. To increase sequence diversity, about 23-30% phiX was spiked into each library pool. Regarding the original processing steps: Quality-filtered reads were processed with the UMI-based MiGEC pipeline, and over 80% of raw TCR sequences were removed by the MiGEC pipeline during error correction. VDJ genes were aligned to IMGT germline references, and each clonotype was defined by a unique CDR3 amino acid sequence together with V-J genes. VDJtools evaluated clonal expansion, Shannon diversity and CDR3 relatedness (CalcPairwiseDistances, ClusterSamples); CLCbio workbench built phylogenetic trees. Expanded clones were defined as having at least 8 unique UMIs, based on coefficient-of-variation modelling across technical triplicates. TCRdb cleaned the public reads at Q25 with fastp, built clones with MiXCR and kept in-frame beta chains. A single entry per CDR3 protein holds the most common genes and DNA from its merged rows. TCRdb's processing, not the authors' own work, is the source of the V and J calls. In all, the sample holds 45,000 to 55,000 distinct CDR3 sequences, and roughly 3.8% of those were seen once. The top ten constitute 6.5% of the sample.

From a lookup of the germline V gene, CDR1 and CDR2 are SGDLS and YYNGEE. Including cysteine and phenylalanine, the CDR3 has 14 amino acids. Kept here is only the CDR3 DNA, which spans 42 bases and is read in frame from base 1. Relative to germline, V is missing 1 base and J is missing 7 bases, with 8 bases of the junction outside any gene match. Unsorted PBMC libraries were generated from 2 million PBMCs stored in RNAlater at -80 °C until RNA extraction. The multiple sclerosis patients were enrolled in a US clinical protocol that evaluated disease progression with magnetic resonance imaging. PBMCs were separated from peripheral blood using Ficoll-Hypaque density gradient centrifugation and then cryopreserved in liquid nitrogen.

The chain couples TRBV9 to TRBJ2-7; the central 7 bases match TRBD1. This clonotype was sampled from a man aged 55 to 70 with multiple sclerosis. Sequenced sample: PBMCs. DNA sequence: TGTGCCAGCAGCGTAACTGACAGGGCCTCAGAGCAGTACTTC. It codes for CASSVTDRASEQYF.